One sample yielded the 21 T cell receptor beta chains listed below, sequenced in a study of blood T cell repertoires in COVID-19. The method was immunoSEQ multiplex PCR; TCRdb's version includes in-frame clones alone and lacks a portion of them. Of some 230,000 clones listed, just over 85% are singletons. Sequencing input: peripheral blood. Every receptor here comes from a young man who had recovered from COVID-19.

The genes are TRBV28 and TRBJ1-6, with TRBD1 matching over 7 bases. In germline, CDR1 is MDHEN, CDR2 SYDVKM. The junction had 4 bases not matched to a gene; V was cut back by 3 bases and J by 8 bases. The CDR3 covers 14 residues. The CDR3 reads CASSFLRGDSPLHF. For the CDR3, the DNA is TGTGCCAGCAGTTTTCTCAGGGGGGATTCACCCCTCCACTTT.

The chain couples TRBV19 to TRBJ1-4, with 7 bases matching TRBD1. From germline, CDR1 is LNHDA and CDR2 SQIVND (reference sequence). The V segment lost 10 bases and the J segment 5 bases; nucleotides outside the gene matches: 7. The CDR3 extends over 13 amino acids. In DNA, the CDR3 is TGTGCCACAGGGGGGCAGGGGAATGAAAAACTGTTTTTT. Its protein is CATGGQGNEKLFF. Filled out from reference TRBV19 and TRBJ1-4, the complete variable domain reads DGGITQSPKYLFRKEGQNVTLSCEQNLNHDAMYWYRQDPGQGLRLIYYSQIVNDFQKGDIAEGYSVSREKKESFPLTVTSAQKNPTAFYLCATGGQGNEKLFFGSGTQLSVL.

This sequence joins TRBV9 and TRBJ2-4; D is perhaps TRBD2 (6 bases). The germline V gene has CDR1 SGDLS and CDR2 YYNGEE. V gave up 4 bases and J gave up 8 bases, with 16 bases separating them. The length of the CDR3 is 14 residues. The CDR3: CASSFSGTGDIQYF. CDR3 sequence (DNA): TGTGCCAGCAGCTTCTCTGGGACGGGGGACATTCAGTACTTC.

The chain is built from TRBV6-1 and TRBJ2-7; a possible D gene is TRBD1 (5 bases). V was trimmed by 1 base and J by 9 bases, leaving 10 bases between them. The germline CDR1 and CDR2 sequences are MNHNS and SASEGT. This CDR3 has 12 residues. CDR3 in DNA: TGTGCCAGCAGTGAAGTAGGGGTAGGGCAGTACTTC. It encodes CASSEVGVGQYF.

The chain combines TRBV15 with TRBJ1-6; TRBD1 matches 11 bases. From germline, CDR1 is LNHNV and CDR2 YYDKDF (reference sequence). The J segment lost 10 bases and the V segment lost 2 bases, leaving 4 bases of the junction unmatched. The CDR3 is made up of 15 amino acids. CDR3 residues: CATSRQGQGVSPLHF. Here the CDR3 DNA reads TGTGCCACCAGCAGACAGGGACAGGGGGTATCACCCCTCCACTTT.

The rearrangement joins TRBV12-3 or TRBV12-4 to TRBJ1-1; the D gene is possibly TRBD1 (6 bases). The CDR3 contains 12 residues. V lost 3 bases, J lost 7 bases, and 9 bases lay in between. CDR3 sequence (DNA): TGTGCCAGCAGTTTCACAGGGATTGAAGCTTTCTTT. It encodes CASSFTGIEAFF.

The V call is TRBV3-1 (or the pseudogene TRBV3-2), the J call TRBJ2-5; 12 positions match TRBD2. The germline V gene encodes CDR1 LGHDT and CDR2 YNNKEL (reference sequence). J was trimmed by 2 bases and V by 4 bases; bases with no gene match: 5. The CDR3 is 16 amino acids. The CDR3 here is CASSPSSGGAQETQYF. Written as DNA, the CDR3 is TGTGCCAGCAGCCCTTCTAGCGGGGGGGCACAAGAGACCCAGTACTTC.

This clone was found a few times. The V call is TRBV28, the J call TRBJ1-2; 9 nucleotides match TRBD1. Germline CDR1 and CDR2: MDHEN and SYDVKM. The ends lost 4 bases at V and 3 bases at J; junction bases unmatched: 0. This CDR3 comprises 13 residues. The CDR3 DNA sequence: TGTGCCAGCAGTTGGGACAGGGACTATGGCTACACCTTC. This encodes CASSWDRDYGYTF.

CDR3 sequence (DNA): TGTGCCAGCAGCTTACGGGGACAGGGGCCCTACGAGCAGTACTTC. Its translation: CASSLRGQGPYEQYF. The chain has TRBV11-3 and TRBJ2-7, with TRBD1 identical over 10 bases. The CDR3 has 15 amino acids. Germline lookup yields CDR1 SGHNT and CDR2 YENEEA. V shed 2 bases, J shed 2 bases, and the junction held 3 bases outside the gene matches. Based on the CDR3 plus reference TRBV11-3 and TRBJ2-7, the full variable domain is EAGVVQSPRYKIIEKKQPVAFWCNPISGHNTLYWYLQNLGQGPELLIRYENEEAVDDSQLPKDRFSAERLKGVDSTLKIQPAELGDSAVYLCASSLRGQGPYEQYFGPGTRLTVT.

The J gene is TRBJ1-5, the V gene TRBV5-6; tentatively, D is TRBD1 (6 bases). Between the trimmed V and J ends, which lost 2 bases and 0 bases, there was a span of 9 bases. The V gene's germline CDR1 is SGHDT and CDR2 YYEEEE. The length of the CDR3 is 15 residues. The CDR3 protein is CASSFGQNSNQPQHF. The CDR3 DNA is TGTGCCAGCAGCTTCGGACAGAATAGCAATCAGCCCCAGCATTTT.

J is TRBJ1-6 and V is TRBV7-9; a possible D gene is TRBD1 (5 bases). The CDR3 extends over 14 amino acids. The V and J ends lost 1 base and 5 bases respectively, with 6 bases between them. Per germline, CDR1 SEHNR and CDR2 FQNEAQ (reference sequence). The CDR3 DNA follows: TGTGCCAGCAGCTTAGACAGGAATAATTCACCCCTCCACTTT. Encoded protein: CASSLDRNNSPLHF.

This rearrangement joins TRBV6-5 to TRBJ2-7; D remains unclear. The CDR3 runs 13 residues. CDR1 MNHEY and CDR2 SVGAGI come from the germline V gene. With 7 bases removed from V and 0 bases from J, the gap between germline ends came to 10 bases. As DNA, the CDR3 is TGTGCCAGCACCCCTCGTAGCTCCTACGAGCAGTACTTC. Amino acid sequence: CASTPRSSYEQYF.

The table lists this clone with a count of one. In DNA form, the CDR3 reads TGCGCCAGCAGCTCCGTCTCCCCGAGCTCTGGAAACACCATATATTTT. Translation: CASSSVSPSSGNTIYF. The rearrangement joins TRBV5-1 to TRBJ1-3; unclear D gene. This CDR3 region has 16 residues. CDR1 is SGHRS, CDR2 YFSETQ, per germline. The V end was cut by 3 bases, the J end by 0 bases, with 13 bases between.

The V gene is TRBV11-1, the J gene TRBJ2-1; a possible D gene is TRBD2 (6 bases). Trimming stripped 1 base from V and 9 bases from J, with 10 bases between. Germline V gives CDR1 SGHAT, CDR2 FQDESV (reference sequence). The CDR3 covers 13 residues. CDR3 sequence (DNA): TGTGCCAGCAGCTTAGGCGGGGACGGTGAGCAGTTCTTC. Encoded protein: CASSLGGDGEQFF.

The chain has TRBV13 and TRBJ2-1; D perhaps matches TRBD2 (5 bases). The V end was cut by 3 bases, the J end by 5 bases, with 11 bases between. Germline V gene data show CDR1 as PRHDT and CDR2 as FYEKMQ (reference sequence). The CDR3 extends over 14 amino acids. The CDR3 region has the DNA TGTGCCAGCAGCTTGTCTTGGCGGGACAATGAGCAGTTCTTC. This translates into CASSLSWRDNEQFF.

The CDR3: CASSGQGGEQYF. DNA for the CDR3: TGTGCCAGTAGTGGACAGGGGGGCGAGCAGTACTTC. The J gene is TRBJ2-7, the V gene TRBV19; 10 bases align to TRBD1. CDR3 length: 12 amino acids. Germline CDR1 and CDR2: LNHDA and SQIVND (reference sequence). The trim removed 5 bases at V and 6 bases at J, leaving 1 base unmatched. Based on the CDR3 plus reference TRBV19 and TRBJ2-7, the full variable domain is DGGITQSPKYLFRKEGQNVTLSCEQNLNHDAMYWYRQDPGQGLRLIYYSQIVNDFQKGDIAEGYSVSREKKESFPLTVTSAQKNPTAFYLCASSGQGGEQYFGPGTRLTVT.

The V call is TRBV20-1, the J call TRBJ2-2; perhaps TRBD1 as D (6 bases). In germline, CDR1 is DFQATT, CDR2 SNEGSKA (reference sequence). CDR3 length: 11 amino acids. Trimming shortened V by 5 bases and J by 9 bases, and 10 bases separated the two germline ends. CDR3 amino acids: CSAYTGWELFF. In DNA, the CDR3 is TGCAGTGCTTATACAGGGTGGGAGCTGTTTTTT.

This clone has just one count. The chain is built from TRBV11-2 and TRBJ2-1; D is unclear. The CDR3 has 15 residues. Germline V gene data show CDR1 as SGHAT and CDR2 as FQNNGV. V lost 1 base to trimming and J lost 4 bases, with 11 bases between them. The DNA for the CDR3 is TGTGCCAGCAGCTTAGCTAATGTTCTTTACAATGAGCAGTTCTTC. Its translation is CASSLANVLYNEQFF.

V is TRBV27 and J is TRBJ2-7, with TRBD1 as a possible D gene (6 bases). This CDR3 spans 12 amino acids. The V gene lost 8 bases and the J gene lost 1 base, with 9 bases spanning the gap. The V gene's germline CDR1 is MNHEY and CDR2 SMNVEV (reference sequence). The CDR3 here is CASQGQSYEQYF. CDR3 nucleotides: TGTGCCAGCCAGGGGCAGTCCTACGAGCAGTACTTC.

V is TRBV24-1 and J is TRBJ1-1; 7 bases fit TRBD1. There are 15 residues in the CDR3. Germline V gives CDR1 KGHDR, CDR2 SFDVKD. J was trimmed by 0 bases and V by 4 bases; bases with no gene match: 4. CDR3 in DNA: TGTGCCACCAGTGACCGGACAGGAGTGAACACTGAAGCTTTCTTT. Encoded protein: CATSDRTGVNTEAFF.

The chain is built from TRBV7-2 and TRBJ1-2; 8 positions match TRBD1. With 5 bases clipped from V and 7 bases from J, the junction kept 12 bases outside the gene matches. In germline, CDR1 is SGHTA, CDR2 FQGNSA. The CDR3 is 15 residues long. The CDR3 protein is CASSLDHQGAGGYTF. The CDR3 bases are TGTGCCAGCAGCCTGGACCATCAGGGGGCTGGTGGCTACACCTTC. The full variable domain, its missing parts supplied by reference TRBV7-2 and TRBJ1-2, is GAGVSQSPSNKVTEKGKDVELRCDPISGHTALYWYRQSLGQGLEFLIYFQGNSAPDKSGLPSDRFSAERTGGSVSTLTIQRTQQEDSAVYLCASSLDHQGAGGYTFGSGTRLTVV.